The entry below gives a single TCR beta chain sequence along with its context. The TCR beta repertoire was assessed by survey-level immunoSEQ sequencing. The repertoire was sequenced with immunoSEQ multiplex PCR; TCRdb's copy has only in-frame clones and lacks some. The data show approximately 50,000 clones, just over 90% seen once. This receptor was taken from a man aged 35-49 years with rheumatoid arthritis. The sequenced sample was PBMCs.

CDR3 amino acids: CASSSSLGNEQFF. The CDR3 DNA follows: TGTGCCAGCTCATCATCCTTGGGGAATGAGCAGTTCTTC. This sequence joins TRBV18 and TRBJ2-1; D unresolved. Trimming cost V 5 bases and J 7 bases, with 12 bases left between them. The CDR3 loop spans 13 amino acids. Germline CDR1 and CDR2: KGHSH and LQKENI.